The 13 T cell receptor beta chains reported below all come from one sample, sequenced in a study of blood T cells in healthy people across ages. A second PCR, run for about 7 to 12 cycles, used a sample-barcoded 5' primer plus a J-beta primer mix. TCRdb recomputed calls from the 5' RACE reads with MiXCR, one row per CDR3 protein. The sample includes some 690,000 distinct CDR3 sequences, 20% to 25% of them seen just once. Source material: blood. The receptors were gathered from a man in his 70s in good health.

This clonotype came up once. As DNA, the CDR3 is TGTGCCACCAGCAGAAACCAGGGAGACAATGAGCAGTTCTTC. Protein: CATSRNQGDNEQFF. The gene calls are TRBV15 and TRBJ2-1; D may be TRBD1 or TRBD2 (5 bases each). V lost 2 bases, J lost 5 bases, and 10 bases lay in between. This CDR3 contains 14 residues. The germline gives CDR1 LNHNV, CDR2 YYDKDF (reference sequence).

The chain is built from TRBV6-2 or TRBV6-3 and TRBJ2-2; the match to TRBD2 covers 9 bases. The germline gives CDR1 MNHEY, CDR2 SVGEGT. J lost 6 bases, V lost 6 bases, and 8 bases had no gene match. CDR3 length: 15 amino acids. CDR3: CASSPVIAGAGELFF. The CDR3 coding sequence is TGTGCCAGCAGCCCCGTGATAGCGGGAGCCGGGGAGCTGTTTTTT.

This clonotype was found a few times. The chain carries TRBV12-3 or TRBV12-4 and TRBJ1-4; 7 bases are a match to TRBD1. There are 14 residues in the CDR3. V dropped 3 bases and J dropped 6; count of bases not matched to a gene: 4. CDR3 DNA: TGTGCCAGCAGTTTCAGACAGGGACATGAAAAACTGTTTTTT. Protein product: CASSFRQGHEKLFF.

The chain couples TRBV28 to TRBJ1-4, with a weak D call TRBD1 (5 bases). Per the germline V gene, CDR1 is MDHEN and CDR2 is SYDVKM. The V and J ends lost 6 bases and 5 bases respectively, with 16 bases between them. The CDR3 has 15 residues. The CDR3: CASSLAGFRNEKLFF. The CDR3 coding sequence is TGTGCCAGCAGCCTAGCAGGGTTCAGGAATGAAAAACTGTTTTTT.

This clonotype came up a few times. The V gene is TRBV3-1, the J gene TRBJ2-5; D perhaps matches TRBD1 (6 bases). V was cut by 0 bases and J by 11 bases, with 7 bases left in between. The CDR3 is 11 amino acids. CDR1 LGHDT and CDR2 YNNKEL come from the germline V gene (reference sequence). CDR3 sequence: CASSQEDRQYF. DNA of the CDR3: TGTGCCAGCAGCCAAGAGGACAGACAGTACTTC.

The chain joins TRBV7-9 to TRBJ2-5; a possible D gene is TRBD1 (5 bases). Germline assignment: CDR1 SEHNR and CDR2 FQNEAQ (reference sequence). CDR3 length: 13 residues. The ends were cut back, 5 bases at V and 3 bases at J, with 10 bases in the middle. The CDR3 loop reads CASSPTVKETQYF. CDR3 DNA: TGTGCCAGCAGCCCGACAGTGAAAGAGACCCAGTACTTC.

The genes are TRBV12-3 or TRBV12-4 and TRBJ2-1; TRBD2 matches at 10 bases. Trimming removed 6 bases from V and 0 bases from J; junction bases left unmatched: 5. The CDR3 totals 16 residues. The CDR3 spells CASRLAGTGSYNEQFF. The CDR3 region has the DNA TGTGCCAGCAGACTAGCGGGAACGGGCTCCTACAATGAGCAGTTCTTC.

The table lists this clonotype with a few counts. The CDR3 DNA is TGTGCCAGCAGTTTCGGACAGGGGTGGGAGACCCAGTACTTC. This encodes CASSFGQGWETQYF. The chain couples TRBV12-3 or TRBV12-4 to TRBJ2-5, with TRBD1 identical over 9 bases. The CDR3 is 14 residues long. Unmatched junction bases numbered 4, after V lost 3 bases and J lost 5 bases.

This clonotype has more than one count but fewer than ten. V and J are TRBV29-1 and TRBJ1-2; 7 bases align to TRBD1. The CDR3 covers 13 residues. Germline lookup yields CDR1 SQVTM and CDR2 ANQGSEA. V lost 4 bases, J lost 3 bases, and 5 bases stayed unmatched. CDR3 amino acids: CSVVWTGDYGYTF. DNA for the CDR3: TGCAGCGTTGTGTGGACAGGCGACTATGGCTACACCTTC. Supplemented by reference TRBV29-1 and TRBJ1-2, the full variable domain reads SAVISQKPSRDICQRGTSLTIQCQVDSQVTMMFWYRQQPGQSLTLIATANQGSEATYESGFVIDKFPISRPNLTFSTLTVSNMSPEDSSIYLCSVVWTGDYGYTFGSGTRLTVV.

This clonotype was observed a few times. This sequence joins TRBV24-1 and TRBJ2-3; the D gene is possibly TRBD2 (6 bases). Germline values: CDR1 KGHDR, CDR2 SFDVKD. The CDR3 totals 14 residues. Trimming removed 4 bases at V and 3 bases at J, with 10 bases between. In nucleotides, the CDR3 is TGTGCCACCAGTGAGGGCGGGGTTACAGATACGCAGTATTTT. This translates into CATSEGGVTDTQYF.

The chain joins TRBV6-5 to TRBJ1-2; tentative D call: TRBD1 (6 bases). V was pared by 2 bases and J by 4 bases, with 20 bases between. The CDR3 totals 17 residues. The germline CDR1 and CDR2 sequences are MNHEY and SVGAGI. CDR3 amino acids: CASSYNAYRVKSYGYTF. CDR3 DNA: TGTGCCAGCAGTTACAACGCCTACAGGGTAAAAAGCTATGGCTACACCTTC.

This clonotype has ten or more counts. The chain combines TRBV5-1 with TRBJ1-2; D is perhaps TRBD1 (5 bases). The germline CDR1 and CDR2 sequences are SGHRS and YFSETQ. The CDR3 extends over 13 amino acids. Trimming took off 4 bases at V and 8 bases at J, with 15 bases between the two ends. The CDR3 reads CASSKDNGYGYTF. The CDR3 DNA reads as TGCGCCAGCAGCAAGGACAATGGGTACGGCTACACCTTC.

This clonotype has more than one count but fewer than ten. The V call is TRBV5-1, the J call TRBJ1-6, with no clear D. V dropped 4 bases and J dropped 6 bases, with 11 bases sitting between them. Germline assignment: CDR1 SGHRS and CDR2 YFSETQ. This CDR3 region has 14 residues. In nucleotides, the CDR3 is TGCGCCAGCAGCCGCGGCGAGGTTAATTCACCCCTCCACTTT. It is translated as CASSRGEVNSPLHF.